The 13 T cell receptor beta chains given below trace back to one sample, sequenced in a study of monozygotic twins with inflammatory bowel disease. TCRdb re-called the 5' RACE reads; one entry per CDR3 protein, DNA not given. The sample's table shows about 380,000 distinct CDR3 sequences. Sequencing used blood. Receptors were obtained from a human donor with ulcerative colitis or Crohn's disease, or a healthy co-twin of an affected twin (not recorded which).

CDR3 amino acids: CASSTSHMDSIWDEQYF. The chain links TRBV19 to TRBJ2-7; checking the TCRdb D call of TRBD1 is not possible without DNA. The germline V gene has CDR1 LNHDA and CDR2 SQIVND (reference sequence). The CDR3 consists of 17 residues.

The chain joins TRBV5-5 to TRBJ1-5; there is no DNA to check the TCRdb D call of TRBD1. CDR1 and CDR2 from the germline V gene are SGHKS and YYEKEE (reference sequence). The CDR3 has 17 residues. The CDR3 spells CASSPGASPYSNQPQHF.

The genes are TRBV20-1 and TRBJ1-4; with no DNA, the TCRdb D assignment of TRBD1 cannot be verified. Germline CDR1 is DFQATT and CDR2 is SNEGSKA (reference sequence). The length of the CDR3 is 18 residues. CDR3 region: CSARVPGQGVISYEKLFF.

The chain uses TRBV14 and TRBJ2-1; the TCRdb D gene call, TRBD1, has no DNA to confirm it. The CDR3 totals 16 residues. From germline, CDR1 is SGHDN and CDR2 FVKESK. CDR3 in amino acids: CASSKLGDSGRNEQFF.

The V and J genes are TRBV2 and TRBJ1-5. Germline values: CDR1 SNHLY, CDR2 FYNNEI. The CDR3 loop spans 14 amino acids. CDR3 region: CASSEAAGLSPQHF. The complete variable domain, with remaining parts taken from reference TRBV2 and TRBJ1-5, reads EPEVTQTPSHQVTQMGQEVILRCVPISNHLYFYWYRQILGQKVEFLVSFYNNEISEKSEIFDDQFSVERPDGSNFTLKIRSTKLEDSAMYFCASSEAAGLSPQHFGDGTRLSIL.

The rearrangement uses TRBV12-3 or TRBV12-4 and TRBJ2-1; the TCRdb call, TRBD2, lacks DNA for checking. The CDR3 extends over 15 amino acids. The CDR3 protein is CASSWASGGYNEQFF.

V usage is TRBV7-2 and J usage is TRBJ2-5; TCRdb outputs TRBD1, but without DNA this stays unchecked. Germline assignment: CDR1 SGHTA and CDR2 FQGNSA. This CDR3 region has 15 residues. The CDR3 here is CASSLSPGGVETQYF.

The J gene is TRBJ2-7, the V gene TRBV10-3; TCRdb names TRBD1, which stays unverified in the absence of DNA. This CDR3 comprises 14 residues. Germline CDR1 ENHRY, CDR2 SYGVKD. CDR3 amino acids: CAIRRTGVVYEQYF.

The chain carries TRBV18 and TRBJ2-7; TCRdb's D call of TRBD1 is untestable without DNA. The CDR3 totals 14 residues. Germline CDR1 and CDR2: KGHSH and LQKENI. CDR3 residues: CASSPSAGVHEQYF.

The rearrangement links TRBV25-1 to TRBJ2-5; TCRdb proposes TRBD1, but this gene call is untestable without DNA. This CDR3 spans 15 amino acids. Germline values: CDR1 MGHDK, CDR2 SYGVNS. The CDR3 sequence: CASSPMAQVGETQYF.

The chain carries TRBV7-2 and TRBJ2-2; TCRdb selects TRBD2, and the lack of DNA leaves this call unchecked. The CDR3 length is 15 residues. Germline V gene sequence: CDR1 SGHTA, CDR2 FQGNSA. This chain's CDR3 is CASSLAAGGGGELFF.

This chain joins TRBV20-1 and TRBJ2-3; without DNA, the TCRdb call of TRBD2 cannot be checked. The CDR3 has 13 residues. The germline gives CDR1 DFQATT, CDR2 SNEGSKA (reference sequence). The CDR3 reads CSARGAGTDTQYF.

The rearrangement links TRBV6-2 or TRBV6-3 to TRBJ2-1; without DNA, the TCRdb call of TRBD2 cannot be checked. The length of the CDR3 is 14 residues. Germline assignment: CDR1 MNHEY and CDR2 SVGEGT. CDR3: CASSYSRRGGEQFF.